This T cell receptor (beta chain) was sequenced during a study of cytomegalovirus exposure and HLA in healthy donors. Overall study findings and caveats: Researchers catalogued 150 or so TCR beta chains as cytomegalovirus-associated. For cytomegalovirus status, the classifier reportedly gave diagnoses with high specificity and sensitivity. For most TCR sequences rarity was the rule, although some public TCRs occurred in many donors.

Using immunoSEQ multiplex PCR, the repertoire was profiled, and TCRdb retains in-frame clones only, with some absent. The sample records 150,000 to 200,000 clones, 85% being singletons. V dropped 4 bases and J dropped 2 bases, with 17 bases sitting between them. The CDR3 has 16 amino acids. From germline, CDR1 is MGHRA and CDR2 YSYEKL. The donors were in the roughly 130-subject validation cohort, distinct from the approximately 700-subject first cohort. A note on this clone: The antigen remains unidentified.

The rearrangement uses TRBV4-1 and TRBJ1-1; D is unresolved. This sequence was found in a man between 18 and 29 years old in good health and CMV-seropositive. The sample was PBMCs. CDR3 in DNA: TGCGCCAGCAGCCTCCGAAAAGCGGCAGCCAACACTGAAGCTTTCTTT. It encodes CASSLRKAAANTEAFF.